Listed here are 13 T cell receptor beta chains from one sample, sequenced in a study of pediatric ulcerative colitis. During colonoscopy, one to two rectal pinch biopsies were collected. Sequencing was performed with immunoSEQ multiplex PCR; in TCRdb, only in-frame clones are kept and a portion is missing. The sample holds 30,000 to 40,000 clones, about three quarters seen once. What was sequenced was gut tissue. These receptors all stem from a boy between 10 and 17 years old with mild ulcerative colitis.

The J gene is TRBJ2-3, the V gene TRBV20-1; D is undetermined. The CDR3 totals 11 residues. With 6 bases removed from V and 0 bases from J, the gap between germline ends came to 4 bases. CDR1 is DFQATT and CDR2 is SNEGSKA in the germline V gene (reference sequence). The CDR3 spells CSARSTDTQYF. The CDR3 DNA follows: TGCAGTGCAAGAAGCACAGATACGCAGTATTTT.

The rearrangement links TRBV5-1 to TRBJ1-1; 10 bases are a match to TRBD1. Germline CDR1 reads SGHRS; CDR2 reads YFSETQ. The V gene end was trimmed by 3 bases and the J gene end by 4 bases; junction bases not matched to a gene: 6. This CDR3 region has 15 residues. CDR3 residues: CASSSQGTGVTEAFF. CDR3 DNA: TGCGCCAGCAGCTCACAGGGGACAGGGGTCACTGAAGCTTTCTTT.

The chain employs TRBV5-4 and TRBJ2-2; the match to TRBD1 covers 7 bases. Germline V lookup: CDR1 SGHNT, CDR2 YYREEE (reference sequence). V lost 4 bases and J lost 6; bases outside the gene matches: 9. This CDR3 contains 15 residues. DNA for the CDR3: TGTGCCAGCAGCCTCGGGACAGTCCCTGCCGGGGAGCTGTTTTTT. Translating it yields CASSLGTVPAGELFF.

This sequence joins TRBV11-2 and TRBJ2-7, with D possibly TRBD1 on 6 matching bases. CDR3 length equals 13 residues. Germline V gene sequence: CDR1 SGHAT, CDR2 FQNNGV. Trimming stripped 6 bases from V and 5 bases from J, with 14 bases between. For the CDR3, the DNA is TGTGCCAGCAGGCAAACAGGGCTCCACGAGCAGTACTTC. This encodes CASRQTGLHEQYF.

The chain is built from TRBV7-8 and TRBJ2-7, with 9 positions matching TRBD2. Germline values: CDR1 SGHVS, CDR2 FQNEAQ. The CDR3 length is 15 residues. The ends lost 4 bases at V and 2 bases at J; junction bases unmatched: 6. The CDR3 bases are TGTGCCAGCAGCTGGGTGGCGGGGGGGGCCTACGAGCAGTACTTC. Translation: CASSWVAGGAYEQYF.

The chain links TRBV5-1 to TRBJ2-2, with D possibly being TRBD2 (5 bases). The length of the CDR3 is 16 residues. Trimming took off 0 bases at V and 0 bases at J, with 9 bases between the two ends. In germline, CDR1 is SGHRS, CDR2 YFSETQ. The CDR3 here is CASSLGGGSNTGELFF. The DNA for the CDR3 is TGCGCCAGCAGCTTGGGAGGAGGTTCGAACACCGGGGAGCTGTTTTTT.

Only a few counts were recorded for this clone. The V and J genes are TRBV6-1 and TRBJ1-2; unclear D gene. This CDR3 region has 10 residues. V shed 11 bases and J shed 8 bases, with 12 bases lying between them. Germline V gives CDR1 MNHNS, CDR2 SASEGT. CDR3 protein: CAAVLAGYTF. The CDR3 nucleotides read TGTGCCGCGGTGCTGGCGGGCTACACCTTC.

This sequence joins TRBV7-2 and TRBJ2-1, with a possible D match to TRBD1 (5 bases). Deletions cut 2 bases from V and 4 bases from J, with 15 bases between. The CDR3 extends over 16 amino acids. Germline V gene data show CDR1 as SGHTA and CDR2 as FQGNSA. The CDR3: CASSLSWTYTYNEQFF. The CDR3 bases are TGTGCCAGCAGCTTAAGCTGGACATATACATACAATGAGCAGTTCTTC.

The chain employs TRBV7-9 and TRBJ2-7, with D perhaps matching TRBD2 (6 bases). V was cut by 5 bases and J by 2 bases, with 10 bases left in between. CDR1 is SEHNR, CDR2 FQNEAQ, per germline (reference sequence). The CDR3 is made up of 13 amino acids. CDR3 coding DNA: TGTGCCAGCAGCCGGTCGGGGGCCTACGAGCAGTACTTC. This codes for CASSRSGAYEQYF.

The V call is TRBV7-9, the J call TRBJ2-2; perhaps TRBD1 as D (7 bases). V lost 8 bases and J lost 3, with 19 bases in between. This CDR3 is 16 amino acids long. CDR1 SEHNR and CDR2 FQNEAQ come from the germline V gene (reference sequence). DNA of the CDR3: TGTGCCAGCCCTGGAGGGGGCGGCGGGGACACCGGGGAGCTGTTTTTT. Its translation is CASPGGGGGDTGELFF. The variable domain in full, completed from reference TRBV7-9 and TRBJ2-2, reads DTGVSQNPRHKITKRGQNVTFRCDPISEHNRLYWYRQTLGQGPEFLTYFQNEAQLEKSRLLSDRFSAERPKGSFSTLEIQRTEQGDSAMYLCASPGGGGGDTGELFFGEGSRLTVL.

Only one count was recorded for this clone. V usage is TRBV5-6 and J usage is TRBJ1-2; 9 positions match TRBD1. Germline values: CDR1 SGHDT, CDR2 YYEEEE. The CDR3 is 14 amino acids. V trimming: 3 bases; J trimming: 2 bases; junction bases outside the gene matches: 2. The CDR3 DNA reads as TGTGCCAGCAGCTGGACAGGGGCCAACTATGGCTACACCTTC. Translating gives CASSWTGANYGYTF. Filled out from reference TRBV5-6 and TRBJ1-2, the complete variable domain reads DAGVTQSPTHLIKTRGQQVTLRCSPKSGHDTVSWYQQALGQGPQFIFQYYEEEERQRGNFPDRFSGHQFPNYSSELNVNALLLGDSALYLCASSWTGANYGYTFGSGTRLTVV.

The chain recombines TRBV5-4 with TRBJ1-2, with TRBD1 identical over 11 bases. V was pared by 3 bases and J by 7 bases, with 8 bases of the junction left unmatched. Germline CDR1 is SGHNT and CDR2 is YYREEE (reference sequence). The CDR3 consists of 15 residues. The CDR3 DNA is TGTGCCAGCAGCTCGCCCGGGACAGGGGGGGGTGGCTACACCTTC. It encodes CASSSPGTGGGGYTF.

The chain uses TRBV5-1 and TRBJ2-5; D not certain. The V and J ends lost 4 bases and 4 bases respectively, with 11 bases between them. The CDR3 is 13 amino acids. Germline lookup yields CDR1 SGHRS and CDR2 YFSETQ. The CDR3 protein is CASSTWRGETQYF. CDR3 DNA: TGCGCCAGCAGCACGTGGCGAGGAGAGACCCAGTACTTC.